The 23 T cell receptor beta chains presented below share a single source sample, sequenced in a study of Graves' ophthalmopathy and Graves' hyperthyroidism. CDR3 regions of TCR beta were amplified from RNA transcripts. Scientists carried out first-round RT-PCR using HTBI primers and then a second-round multiplex PCR. One entry per CDR3 protein results from TCRdb running MiXCR on the multiplex PCR reads. Of roughly 400,000 distinct CDR3 sequences in the sample, 15% were seen once. Material for sequencing was peripheral blood. These receptors came from a woman aged 18-30 years with stable Graves' hyperthyroidism.

This chain links TRBV12-3 or TRBV12-4 with TRBJ1-5; D gene unclear. V lost 1 base to trimming and J lost 3 bases, with 13 bases between them. The CDR3 has 16 amino acids. This chain's CDR3 is CASSLGVQTNNQPQHF. The DNA of the CDR3 is TGTGCCAGCAGTTTAGGAGTCCAGACCAACAATCAGCCCCAGCATTTT.

This clonotype was counted at least ten times. Written as DNA, the CDR3 is TGTGCCAGCAGTTACTCAGCAGGGGATAAAGAGACCCAGTACTTC. This gives the protein CASSYSAGDKETQYF. The rearrangement uses TRBV6-2 or TRBV6-3 and TRBJ2-5, with D perhaps TRBD1 (6 bases). Germline lookup yields CDR1 MNHEY and CDR2 SVGEGT. The CDR3 sequence is 15 residues long. Trimming cost V 0 bases and J 3 bases, with 11 bases left between them.

In this sample, this clonotype turned up many times. The rearrangement joins TRBV7-3 to TRBJ2-7; no definite D call. CDR1 and CDR2 from the germline V gene are SGHTA and FQGTGA. The V and J ends lost 2 bases and 6 bases respectively, with 11 bases between them. The CDR3 length is 13 residues. CDR3 bases: TGTGCCAGCAGCTTAGACTCGGCTGGCGAGCAGTACTTC. It is translated as CASSLDSAGEQYF.

The sample holds many counts of this clonotype. The gene calls are TRBV20-1 and TRBJ1-1, with 7 bases identical to TRBD1. V shed 6 bases and J 1 base; nucleotides not matched to a gene: 11. The CDR3 length is 15 residues. Germline V lookup: CDR1 DFQATT, CDR2 SNEGSKA (reference sequence). The CDR3 DNA follows: TGCAGTGCGCACCCTTCCGGGACAGCGAACACTGAAGCTTTCTTT. Translation: CSAHPSGTANTEAFF.

This clonotype was recorded many times. The chain carries TRBV29-1 and TRBJ2-7, with TRBD1 identical over 11 bases. The germline CDR1 and CDR2 sequences are SQVTM and ANQGSEA. After removal of 6 bases from V and 4 bases from J, the junction contained 8 bases not matched to a gene. This CDR3 is built from 14 residues. CDR3 region: CSVTAGTGGYEQYF. CDR3 nucleotide sequence: TGCAGCGTGACCGCCGGGACAGGGGGATACGAGCAGTACTTC.

Concerning this clonotype itself: One end of the junction is discordant with germline, which a read error may explain. This chain connects TRBV2 to TRBJ1-5; D is possibly TRBD1 (5 bases). Germline lookup yields CDR1 SNHLY and CDR2 FYNNEI. CDR3 size: 15 residues. The CDR3 loop reads CASSEGQIRNQPQHF. The CDR3 bases are TGTGCCAGCAGTGAAGGACAGATACGGAATCAGCCTCAGCATTTT.

This clonotype was detected ten times or more. The chain's CDR3 is CASSLEAGHHNSPLHF. The CDR3 DNA is TGTGCCAGCAGCTTAGAGGCGGGACACCATAATTCACCCCTCCACTTT. The chain has TRBV7-8 and TRBJ1-6, with D perhaps matching TRBD1 (6 bases). The CDR3 length is 16 residues. The ends were cut back, 1 base at V and 5 bases at J, with 12 bases in the middle. Germline V gene data show CDR1 as SGHVS and CDR2 as FQNEAQ.

CDR3 DNA sequence: TGTGCCAGCAGCTTAGGGGGGCAGGGGAACACTGAAGCTTTCTTT. This gives the protein CASSLGGQGNTEAFF. V usage is TRBV13 and J usage is TRBJ1-1, with a possible D match to TRBD1 (5 bases). Between the trimmed V and J ends, which lost 0 bases and 1 base, there was a span of 9 bases. The length of the CDR3 is 15 residues. Germline CDR1 and CDR2: PRHDT and FYEKMQ (reference sequence).

This chain uses TRBV12-3 or TRBV12-4 with TRBJ1-2, with TRBD1 matching over 8 bases. The CDR3 length is 14 residues. Trimming cost V 6 bases and J 8 bases; bases outside gene matches: 11. Here the CDR3 reads CASSSGTGLGGYTF. The CDR3 coding sequence is TGTGCCAGCAGCTCTGGGACAGGCTTGGGGGGCTACACCTTC.

This rearrangement joins TRBV2 to TRBJ2-4; no clear D. With 0 bases removed from V and 0 bases from J, the gap between germline ends came to 21 bases. The CDR3 spans 20 residues. Germline V lookup: CDR1 SNHLY, CDR2 FYNNEI. The CDR3 sequence: CASSEANRAGLIRAKNIQYF. CDR3 nucleotides: TGTGCCAGCAGTGAAGCGAATCGGGCAGGCCTAATCAGAGCCAAAAACATTCAGTACTTC.

As regards this clonotype: This may stem from a read error, because a much larger clone lies one nucleotide away. This rearrangement joins TRBV2 to TRBJ2-5; no definite D call. Germline V CDR1 and CDR2: SNHLY, FYNNEI. CDR3 length: 13 residues. For the CDR3, the DNA is TGTGCCAGCAAGGGTAGCAACCAAGAGTCCCAGTACTTC. Amino acid sequence: CASKGSNQESQYF.

This clonotype occurred many times. J is TRBJ1-2 and V is TRBV29-1; 10 positions match TRBD1. In germline, CDR1 is SQVTM, CDR2 ANQGSEA. The CDR3 has 13 residues. J gave up 6 bases and V 3 bases, and 4 bases lay outside the gene matches. CDR3 sequence reads: CSVEPGQGNGYTF. In nucleotides, the CDR3 is TGCAGCGTTGAGCCGGGACAGGGGAATGGCTACACCTTC. The whole variable domain, remainder taken from reference TRBV29-1 and TRBJ1-2, is SAVISQKPSRDICQRGTSLTIQCQVDSQVTMMFWYRQQPGQSLTLIATANQGSEATYESGFVIDKFPISRPNLTFSTLTVSNMSPEDSSIYLCSVEPGQGNGYTFGSGTRLTVV.

This clonotype came up many times. The J gene is TRBJ2-7, the V gene TRBV15; D is perhaps TRBD2 (6 bases). Trimming cost V 4 bases and J 2 bases, with 18 bases left between them. The CDR3 has 16 amino acids. Germline V gene sequence: CDR1 LNHNV, CDR2 YYDKDF (reference sequence). The CDR3 loop is CATSIPGDGETYEQYF. CDR3 DNA sequence: TGTGCCACCAGCATCCCGGGGGACGGTGAGACCTACGAGCAGTACTTC.

This clonotype was counted many times. CDR3 coding DNA: TGTGCCAGCAGCTTAATACCCTTGGGGCCGAACACTGAAGCTTTCTTT. Residues: CASSLIPLGPNTEAFF. The chain combines TRBV13 with TRBJ1-1; a possible D gene is TRBD1 (5 bases). The CDR3 contains 16 residues. Germline-derived CDR1 and CDR2 are PRHDT and FYEKMQ (reference sequence). The V end lost 2 bases, the J end lost 1 base, and 14 bases lay between the germline ends.

This clonotype was counted only a few times. CDR3 coding DNA: TGTGCCAGCAGCCCCACCCGGGGAAAAAAGGCTGGAAACACCATATATTTT. Translated: CASSPTRGKKAGNTIYF. V is TRBV11-2 and J is TRBJ1-3; D not certain. Trimming pared 5 bases from V and 2 bases from J, leaving 19 bases between. The CDR3 has 17 amino acids. From germline, CDR1 is SGHAT and CDR2 FQNNGV.

This clonotype was recorded at least ten times. The rearrangement joins TRBV27 to TRBJ2-4, with D unclear. The germline V and J ends were trimmed by 4 bases and 1 base, with 11 bases remaining between them. The CDR3 consists of 15 residues. Germline CDR1 is MNHEY and CDR2 is SMNVEV (reference sequence). Here the CDR3 DNA reads TGTGCCAGCAGTTCAGGTCTTTCGGCCAAAAACATTCAGTACTTC. Its translation is CASSSGLSAKNIQYF.

This clonotype has at least ten counts. The chain employs TRBV7-9 and TRBJ2-5, with D unclear. The CDR3 has 13 residues. CDR1 is SEHNR and CDR2 is FQNEAQ in the germline V gene (reference sequence). Trimming shortened V by 5 bases and J by 2 bases, and 9 bases separated the two germline ends. In DNA form, the CDR3 reads TGTGCCAGCAGCGGAACAGATCAAGAGACCCAGTACTTC. Translation gives CASSGTDQETQYF. Full variable domain (rest looked up from reference TRBV7-9 and TRBJ2-5): DTGVSQNPRHKITKRGQNVTFRCDPISEHNRLYWYRQTLGQGPEFLTYFQNEAQLEKSRLLSDRFSAERPKGSFSTLEIQRTEQGDSAMYLCASSGTDQETQYFGPGTRLLVL.

In its sample, this clonotype was seen many times. The CDR3 region is CASRLGTVQETQYF. Written as DNA, the CDR3 is TGTGCCAGCCGGTTGGGGACCGTACAAGAGACCCAGTACTTC. J is TRBJ2-5 and V is TRBV6-2 or TRBV6-3; the D call may be TRBD1 or TRBD2 (5 bases each). The germline V gene has CDR1 MNHEY and CDR2 SVGEGT. V was clipped by 8 bases and J by 2 bases, with 15 bases between them. This CDR3 has 14 residues.

Many counts were recorded for this clonotype. The chain carries TRBV24-1 and TRBJ1-5; possible D gene TRBD1, 6 bases. The CDR3 length is 15 residues. Germline assignment: CDR1 KGHDR and CDR2 SFDVKD. V was cut by 3 bases and J by 4 bases, with 12 bases left in between. The CDR3 region is CATSDATGLNQPQHF. The DNA of the CDR3 is TGTGCCACCAGTGATGCGACAGGACTGAATCAGCCCCAGCATTTT.

This clonotype was recorded at least ten times. The CDR3 nucleotides read TGCAGAGCGGGGGGTTCATTCTATGGCTACACCTTC. This codes for CRAGGSFYGYTF. This chain uses TRBV20-1 with TRBJ1-2, with D tentatively TRBD1 (5 bases). The CDR3 totals 12 residues. Germline CDR1 is DFQATT and CDR2 is SNEGSKA (reference sequence).

Ten or more counts support this clonotype. The chain has TRBV20-1 and TRBJ2-4; D call uncertain. Trimming shortened V by 5 bases and J by 0 bases, and 14 bases separated the two germline ends. The CDR3 is 15 amino acids. Per germline, CDR1 DFQATT and CDR2 SNEGSKA (reference sequence). CDR3 amino acids: CSARRRRLAKNIQYF. As DNA, the CDR3 is TGCAGTGCTCGCCGGCGGCGTCTAGCCAAAAACATTCAGTACTTC.

The J gene is TRBJ1-2, the V gene TRBV12-3 or TRBV12-4; D is undetermined. This CDR3 spans 12 amino acids. Trimming took 4 bases from V and 8 from J, leaving 11 bases between them. In DNA form, the CDR3 reads TGTGCCAGCAGTTGGAGGAGTCAGGGCTACACCTTC. It specifies CASSWRSQGYTF.

Many counts were recorded for this clonotype. This chain links TRBV2 with TRBJ2-2; the D gene is possibly TRBD1 (5 bases). Between the trimmed V and J ends, which lost 2 bases and 7 bases, there was a span of 14 bases. The CDR3 is 15 residues long. Germline values: CDR1 SNHLY, CDR2 FYNNEI. The CDR3 is CASSERARVVGELFF. The CDR3 bases are TGTGCCAGCAGTGAACGGGCCAGGGTCGTCGGGGAGCTGTTTTTT. Filled out from reference TRBV2 and TRBJ2-2, the complete variable domain reads EPEVTQTPSHQVTQMGQEVILRCVPISNHLYFYWYRQILGQKVEFLVSFYNNEISEKSEIFDDQFSVERPDGSNFTLKIRSTKLEDSAMYFCASSERARVVGELFFGEGSRLTVL.